The 29 T cell receptor beta chains presented below share a single source sample, sequenced in a study of blood T cell repertoires in COVID-19. Generated by immunoSEQ multiplex PCR, the TCRdb table keeps only in-frame clones and is missing some. The profile shows roughly 170,000 clones, roughly 70% of them singletons. The sample consisted of peripheral blood. These receptors were obtained from a woman of 80 years or more with acute or convalescent COVID-19.

The chain carries TRBV3-1 (or the pseudogene TRBV3-2) and TRBJ2-2; D is perhaps TRBD2 (5 bases). The CDR3 loop spans 13 amino acids. The germline V gene encodes CDR1 LGHDT and CDR2 YNNKEL (reference sequence). Deletions cut 4 bases from V and 4 bases from J, with 7 bases between. The CDR3 coding sequence is TGTGCCAGCAGCCCCGCGGGCACCGGGGAGCTGTTTTTT. The encoded protein is CASSPAGTGELFF.

The rearrangement uses TRBV24-1 and TRBJ2-1, with 14 bases matching TRBD2. The CDR3 consists of 17 residues. In germline, CDR1 is KGHDR, CDR2 SFDVKD. The trim removed 2 bases at V and 12 bases at J, leaving 11 bases unmatched. DNA for the CDR3: TGTGCCACCAGTGATTGGGGGGGGACTAGCGGGAGACCGATGCAGTTCTTC. Protein: CATSDWGGTSGRPMQFF.

This clone was observed many times. J is TRBJ2-7 and V is TRBV10-3, with 9 bases matching TRBD1. V gave up 4 bases and J gave up 1 base; unmatched junction bases: 5. Germline V CDR1 and CDR2: ENHRY, SYGVKD. CDR3 size: 15 residues. The CDR3 loop is CAISGNRGPSYEQYF. DNA for the CDR3: TGTGCCATCAGTGGTAACAGGGGGCCATCCTACGAGCAGTACTTC.

V is TRBV15 and J is TRBJ1-1; D uncertain. V dropped 1 base and J dropped 0 bases, with 9 bases sitting between them. CDR1 and CDR2 (germline): LNHNV, YYDKDF (reference sequence). This CDR3 contains 15 residues. The CDR3 spells CATSRVWPVNTEAFF. In nucleotides, the CDR3 is TGTGCCACCAGCAGAGTTTGGCCAGTGAACACTGAAGCTTTCTTT.

The chain links TRBV27 to TRBJ2-7, with TRBD2 matching 7 bases. V gave up 4 bases and J gave up 1 base; unmatched junction bases: 7. The germline gives CDR1 MNHEY, CDR2 SMNVEV (reference sequence). The CDR3 extends over 15 amino acids. CDR3 DNA: TGTGCCAGCAGTTCCTACGGGAGGAATTCCTACGAGCAGTACTTC. This translates into CASSSYGRNSYEQYF.

J is TRBJ2-1 and V is TRBV19, with TRBD1 matching 7 bases. This CDR3 comprises 14 residues. Germline V lookup: CDR1 LNHDA, CDR2 SQIVND (reference sequence). The ends lost 3 bases at V and 8 bases at J; junction bases unmatched: 7. CDR3 nucleotides: TGTGCCAGTAGTATGCGACGACAGGGCGATGAGCAGTTCTTC. Protein product: CASSMRRQGDEQFF.

In this sample, this clone turned up once. J is TRBJ2-7 and V is TRBV7-8; tentatively, D is TRBD1 (6 bases). CDR3 size: 15 residues. Germline V gives CDR1 SGHVS, CDR2 FQNEAQ. V was trimmed by 5 bases and J by 2 bases, leaving 16 bases between them. The CDR3 nucleotides are TGTGCCAGCAGCCCACACTCGGCAGGGGCCTACGAGCAGTACTTC. Translation: CASSPHSAGAYEQYF.

This chain links TRBV27 with TRBJ1-1; TRBD1 agrees at 8 bases. CDR1 MNHEY and CDR2 SMNVEV come from the germline V gene (reference sequence). The CDR3 sequence is 13 residues long. The V segment lost 8 bases and the J segment 1 base; nucleotides outside the gene matches: 3. CDR3 bases: TGTGCCAGCGTTGGGACAGGGAACACTGAAGCTTTCTTT. Translated: CASVGTGNTEAFF.

The chain carries TRBV5-1 and TRBJ2-3, with D possibly TRBD2 on 6 matching bases. Between the trimmed V and J ends, which lost 0 bases and 2 bases, there was a span of 19 bases. This CDR3 region has 18 residues. Per germline, CDR1 SGHRS and CDR2 YFSETQ. The DNA for the CDR3 is TGCGCCAGCAGCTTGGCCGGGGGAGCGGTCGGGAACACAGATACGCAGTATTTT. This gives the protein CASSLAGGAVGNTDTQYF.

This clone showed up just a few times. The chain links TRBV19 to TRBJ2-3; TRBD1 agrees at 7 bases. Germline trimming cut 6 bases from V and 1 base from J; bases unmatched to any gene: 4. Germline V gene lookup returns CDR1 LNHDA and CDR2 SQIVND (reference sequence). This CDR3 spans 14 amino acids. CDR3 in amino acids: CASSRGTGTDTQYF. CDR3 sequence (DNA): TGTGCCAGTAGCAGAGGGACAGGCACAGATACGCAGTATTTT.

This clone has a count of ten or more. The gene calls are TRBV4-1 and TRBJ1-1, with D unclear. The CDR3 has 14 amino acids. CDR1 is MGHRA, CDR2 YSYEKL, per germline. V was clipped by 0 bases and J by 5 bases, with 10 bases between them. CDR3 region: CASSQDGTGTEAFF. The CDR3 region has the DNA TGCGCCAGCAGCCAAGATGGCACGGGGACTGAAGCTTTCTTT.

This clone appeared once. This chain connects TRBV27 to TRBJ2-4, with D possibly being TRBD2 (6 bases). The germline V and J ends were trimmed by 2 bases and 12 bases, with 14 bases remaining between them. Germline V gene sequence: CDR1 MNHEY, CDR2 SMNVEV (reference sequence). This CDR3 comprises 13 residues. For the CDR3, the DNA is TGTGCCAGCAGTTTAAGCGGGTCTAACGATCAGTACTTC. Its translation is CASSLSGSNDQYF.

The rearrangement uses TRBV11-3 and TRBJ1-1, with a possible D match to TRBD1 (5 bases). The germline gives CDR1 SGHNT, CDR2 YENEEA. The CDR3 length is 13 residues. The V end lost 4 bases, the J end lost 1 base, and 7 bases lay between the germline ends. The CDR3: CASSWGRNTEAFF. CDR3 DNA: TGTGCCAGCAGCTGGGGCAGGAACACTGAAGCTTTCTTT. Looking up the rest from reference TRBV11-3 and TRBJ1-1 gives the full variable domain: EAGVVQSPRYKIIEKKQPVAFWCNPISGHNTLYWYLQNLGQGPELLIRYENEEAVDDSQLPKDRFSAERLKGVDSTLKIQPAELGDSAVYLCASSWGRNTEAFFGQGTRLTVV.

This clone was detected only once. This chain joins TRBV18 and TRBJ1-6, with D unclear. Germline CDR1 and CDR2: KGHSH and LQKENI. Trimming left V 2 bases short and J 10 bases short, with 15 bases between. The CDR3 length is 15 residues. CDR3 nucleotides: TGTGCCAGCTCACCATCCGAAGGATCGGGATCACCCCTCCACTTT. Translated: CASSPSEGSGSPLHF.

This clone was found once. This rearrangement joins TRBV5-1 to TRBJ2-7, with 7 bases aligning to TRBD2. CDR3 length: 14 amino acids. Germline CDR1 SGHRS, CDR2 YFSETQ. V gave up 4 bases and J gave up 4 bases; unmatched junction bases: 8. In DNA, the CDR3 is TGCGCCAGCAGCCCCGTCGCGGGAGAGTACGAGCAGTACTTC. Encoded protein: CASSPVAGEYEQYF. Full variable domain (outside the CDR3, taken from reference TRBV5-1 and TRBJ2-7): KAGVTQTPRYLIKTRGQQVTLSCSPISGHRSVSWYQQTPGQGLQFLFEYFSETQRNKGNFPGRFSGRQFSNSRSEMNVSTLELGDSALYLCASSPVAGEYEQYFGPGTRLTVT.

In its sample, this clone was seen a few times. As DNA, the CDR3 is TGCGCCAGCAGCTTGACTTCTGGGCCAGATACGCAGTATTTT. It translates to CASSLTSGPDTQYF. The chain uses TRBV5-1 and TRBJ2-3; D gene ambiguous. The V gene lost 1 base and the J gene lost 4 bases, with 10 bases spanning the gap. Germline assignment: CDR1 SGHRS and CDR2 YFSETQ. This CDR3 spans 14 amino acids. Based on the CDR3 plus reference TRBV5-1 and TRBJ2-3, the full variable domain is KAGVTQTPRYLIKTRGQQVTLSCSPISGHRSVSWYQQTPGQGLQFLFEYFSETQRNKGNFPGRFSGRQFSNSRSEMNVSTLELGDSALYLCASSLTSGPDTQYFGPGTRLTVL.

The chain couples TRBV29-1 to TRBJ2-7; D is uncertain. V was cut by 7 bases and J by 4 bases, with 11 bases left in between. Germline values: CDR1 SQVTM, CDR2 ANQGSEA. The CDR3 runs 11 residues. DNA for the CDR3: TGCAGCGGCGGTGGTCCGTACGAGCAGTACTTC. Translating gives CSGGGPYEQYF.

The chain has TRBV13 and TRBJ2-1, with 7 bases matching TRBD2. The germline V gene has CDR1 PRHDT and CDR2 FYEKMQ (reference sequence). The CDR3 is 17 amino acids. Trimming removed 5 bases from V and 6 bases from J; junction bases left unmatched: 16. The CDR3 is CASSLPPGRGRLNEQFF. Here the CDR3 DNA reads TGTGCCAGCAGCCTCCCCCCGGGGAGGGGCCGTCTCAATGAGCAGTTCTTC.

The chain carries TRBV30 and TRBJ2-7; 10 bases line up with TRBD1. V gave up 1 base and J gave up 3 bases; unmatched junction bases: 0. The CDR3 totals 13 residues. CDR1 GTSNPN and CDR2 SVGIG come from the germline V gene (reference sequence). The CDR3 nucleotides are TGTGCCTGGAGTGGGACAGGGGGCTACGAGCAGTACTTC. This translates into CAWSGTGGYEQYF.

The chain carries TRBV27 and TRBJ2-3; 8 nucleotides line up with TRBD2. CDR3 length: 16 residues. Germline-derived CDR1 and CDR2 are MNHEY and SMNVEV (reference sequence). V shed 4 bases, J shed 4 bases, and the junction held 10 bases outside the gene matches. The CDR3 DNA is TGTGCCAGCAGTTGGGAGAGCGGGAGAGGCGCAGATACGCAGTATTTT. As protein: CASSWESGRGADTQYF.

The chain recombines TRBV5-5 with TRBJ2-3; 8 bases fit TRBD2. CDR1 is SGHKS and CDR2 is YYEKEE in the germline V gene (reference sequence). Trimming at V came to 4 bases and at J to 4 bases, leaving 11 bases not matched to a gene. The length of the CDR3 is 16 residues. CDR3 region: CASSPRTSWVADTQYF. In nucleotides, the CDR3 is TGTGCCAGCAGCCCTAGGACTAGCTGGGTAGCAGATACGCAGTATTTT.

This chain connects TRBV18 to TRBJ2-3, with 11 bases lining up with TRBD2. The germline V gene encodes CDR1 KGHSH and CDR2 LQKENI. The CDR3 spans 17 residues. V lost 1 base and J lost 1; bases outside the gene matches: 4. The CDR3 nucleotides are TGTGCCAGCTCACCACAACTAGCGGGAGTTGGCACAGATACGCAGTATTTT. It codes for CASSPQLAGVGTDTQYF.

The chain is built from TRBV12-3 or TRBV12-4 and TRBJ1-5; D ambiguous. Trimming cost V 7 bases and J 5 bases, with 9 bases left between them. CDR3 size: 12 residues. CDR3 nucleotide sequence: TGTGCCAGCACCGTGAGTGATCAGCCCCAGCATTTT. As protein: CASTVSDQPQHF.

This clone came up a few times. This sequence joins TRBV7-9 and TRBJ2-7; D is possibly TRBD1 (6 bases). The V and J ends lost 8 bases and 2 bases respectively, with 13 bases between them. CDR3 length equals 13 residues. Germline V gives CDR1 SEHNR, CDR2 FQNEAQ (reference sequence). The CDR3: CASGGQRPYEQYF. In DNA, the CDR3 is TGTGCCAGCGGAGGACAGAGACCCTACGAGCAGTACTTC. The whole variable domain, remainder taken from reference TRBV7-9 and TRBJ2-7, is DTGVSQNPRHKITKRGQNVTFRCDPISEHNRLYWYRQTLGQGPEFLTYFQNEAQLEKSRLLSDRFSAERPKGSFSTLEIQRTEQGDSAMYLCASGGQRPYEQYFGPGTRLTVT.

This clone was counted only a few times. This chain connects TRBV28 to TRBJ2-1; D is uncertain. This CDR3 has 13 residues. The V and J ends lost 9 bases and 7 bases respectively, with 16 bases between them. In germline, CDR1 is MDHEN, CDR2 SYDVKM. CDR3 amino acids: CASSVLPSNEQFF. The CDR3 nucleotides read TGTGCCAGTTCGGTCCTACCGTCAAATGAGCAGTTCTTC.

The CDR3 nucleotides read TGCGCCAGCAGCCAAGAAAGTGCAGGGAGGGGGCAGTTCTTC. It encodes CASSQESAGRGQFF. The chain combines TRBV4-3 with TRBJ2-1; 7 positions match TRBD2. The CDR3 spans 14 residues. After removal of 0 bases from V and 12 bases from J, the junction contained 8 bases not matched to a gene. The germline CDR1 and CDR2 sequences are LGHNA and YSLEER.

The chain links TRBV11-2 to TRBJ2-5; 10 bases are a match to TRBD2. The V segment lost 1 base and the J segment 5 bases; nucleotides outside the gene matches: 10. Germline CDR1 SGHAT, CDR2 FQNNGV. CDR3 size: 17 residues. The CDR3 here is CASSLGSASGSIETQYF. CDR3 DNA sequence: TGTGCCAGCAGCTTAGGGTCGGCTAGCGGGAGTATTGAGACCCAGTACTTC.

The gene calls are TRBV11-2 and TRBJ1-4, with 11 positions matching TRBD1. J was trimmed by 5 bases and V by 5 bases; bases with no gene match: 7. The V gene's germline CDR1 is SGHAT and CDR2 FQNNGV. This CDR3 spans 16 amino acids. The CDR3 DNA follows: TGTGCCAGCAGCCCGGCGGACAGGGGGCAAAATGAAAAACTGTTTTTT. Translating gives CASSPADRGQNEKLFF.

The CDR3 is CASSVGQVAGELFF. Here the CDR3 DNA reads TGCGCCAGCAGCGTCGGACAGGTGGCCGGGGAGCTGTTTTTT. The chain joins TRBV5-1 to TRBJ2-2, with 7 bases lining up with TRBD1. The CDR3 is 14 amino acids. With 4 bases clipped from V and 6 bases from J, the junction kept 6 bases outside the gene matches. CDR1 is SGHRS and CDR2 is YFSETQ in the germline V gene.